The entry below gives a single T cell receptor beta chain sequence along with its context. Its antigen specificity is not known. No qualities accompany the bases; no much larger clone lies one base away. The data were obtained in a study of cytomegalovirus exposure and HLA in healthy donors (dated by TCRdb to 2016 to 2017). As for the study more broadly: An earlier analysis of approximately 600 of the donors reported 250 to 300 Gb of sequence data and some 100 million unique TCR beta sequences from 150 million to 200 million T cells. In a later analysis, previously published TCR beta repertoires from 550 to 750 donors were re-analyzed and high-resolution HLA genotyping was added so that TCR occurrence patterns could be studied. An earlier analysis of some 600 of the donors applied high-throughput TCR beta sequencing to assess whether each TCR beta V gene segment acted as functional or pseudogenic. Using immunosequencing, the study profiled T cell repertoires from some 670 subjects and related those repertoires to cytomegalovirus serostatus. A later genetic analysis took genome-wide SNP genotypes for about three fifths of the 666 donors and used that subset as a discovery cohort. Donor age, sex, ethnicity and CMV serostatus were compiled together with the repertoire data. The aim of the study was to test whether cataloging public T cell receptors could identify signatures of past pathogen exposure. About 300 gigabases of sequencing data and approximately 85 million unique TCR sequences were included in an early release covering several hundred HLA-typed donors. Several DR-DQ haplotypes were handled as single units for association and clustering because linkage in the cohort was strong. On average, 235,054 unique TCR beta nucleotide sequences were sequenced per donor among a few hundred genotyped donors of the cohort, with roughly 20% of those sequences being non-productive. Among the roughly 400 genotyped donors, roughly 80% belonged to the genetic ancestry cluster associated with self-reported Caucasian donors. Besides the first cohort of under 700 subjects, a separate validation cohort made up of roughly 130 different subjects was used. The number of donors typed differed by locus, with 629-630 for A, B, C, DRB1 and DQB1, about 500 for DQA1, 600 to 610 for DPA1, and around 430 for DPB1. HLA typing included class I and class II loci at four-digit resolution. The later analysis used no new phenotypic data to find candidate immune exposures, relying instead on TCR beta sequences and their occurrence across donors. High-throughput TCR immunosequencing, statistical association of individual TCRs with disease status, and machine learning were combined to predict cytomegalovirus infection status. All discovery cohort repertoires had been generated using a single sequencing platform. Summary of the overall study and its limitations: In a later analysis, the rate of TCR association differed among HLA loci, with DRB1 alleles having the most associated TCRs and HLA-C alleles having the fewest. Only TCR beta chains were sequenced in this cohort, and the absence of alpha or paired-chain data limited detectable features. In a later analysis, HLA-associated TCR beta chains were found to be more clonally expanded and to have lower generation probabilities than equally common non-associated chains. An association between a missense DCLRE1C variant and V-gene and J-gene trimming of TCR beta chains was found in a later genetic analysis and replicated in an independent cohort. According to a later analysis, most CMV-associated TCR beta chains appeared to be HLA-restricted, and the HLA associations seemed to be driven largely by CMV exposure. A group of highly shared sequence variants was considered likely to be a technical artifact of the sequencing pipeline. In the study, some 160 TCR beta chains were listed as associated with cytomegalovirus. A later analysis associated about 17,000 TCR beta sequences with specific HLA alleles at a false discovery rate of 0.05. Because some donors lacked HLA typing at each locus, the association tests relied only on the typed subset. Linkage disequilibrium might explain the correlated functional status among segregating V segments, but an unknown experimental factor could not be excluded. A few of the identified cytomegalovirus-associated TCR beta chains were confirmed in vitro to be specific for cytomegalovirus antigens. According to a later genetic analysis, donors in an Asian-associated ancestry cluster had fewer N-insertions in productive TCRs than the approximately 650-donor mean. In a later analysis, several top co-occurrence clusters were reported to appear linked to parvovirus B19, influenza, CMV and Epstein-Barr virus. About 17 rarely observed V segments, including chromosome 9 orphons, were excluded from the earlier analysis of a few hundred of the donors because counts were too low. In both the original and validation cohorts, the classifier was reported to diagnose cytomegalovirus status with high specificity and sensitivity. Across donors, most TCR sequences were observed very rarely, whereas some public TCRs were present in many individuals. When HLA alleles, especially DR and DQ, strongly co-occurred, TCR associations were difficult to assign to individual alleles. The authors suggested that the approach could potentially be generalized to other disease states and immunological phenotypes. A further reported finding was that TCR beta sequences accurately predicted the HLA-A and HLA-B alleles for most subjects in the first cohort. Presence/absence analyses assumed roughly uniform sequencing depth across donors, an assumption that may not hold. Broadly in line with IMGT annotations, most TCR beta V segments showed up in productive rearrangements about 87% or about 30% of the time in an earlier analysis of 450 to 750 of the donors. Immune exposure information for the cohort was limited to CMV serostatus.

Receptor amplification or capture employed the immunoSEQ multiplex PCR assay. For the multiplex PCR, a mixture combining 60 forward primers for TCR Vbeta segments and 13 reverse primers for TCR Jbeta segments was used. The CDR3 region of rearranged TCR beta genes was amplified from genomic DNA with a multiplex PCR assay. The amplified TCR beta libraries were sequenced on the Illumina HiSeq System as 87-base-pair reads. Per the authors' processing: In a later analysis, some 80 million unique TCR beta chains were counted across the 690 or so repertoires, and about 10 million of these chains were shared by at least two donors. A nearest-neighbor algorithm error-corrected the raw reads and collapsed the reads into unique sequences, merging closely related sequences to remove PCR and sequencing errors. CDR3 sequences were aligned to IMGT reference sequences to assign V, D and J gene segments. For a sequence to be retained, a match of at least six nucleotides to both a V gene segment and a J gene segment was required. Rearrangements were called productive when the CDR3 lacked stop codons and stayed in frame with V and J; all others were non-productive. CDR3 was defined according to IMGT convention as the region running from the second conserved V-encoded cysteine to the conserved J-encoded phenylalanine. The earlier analysis of 587 of the donors excluded sequences that lacked an unambiguous match to a single V gene segment. In an earlier analysis of several hundred of the donors, a V segment was called functional when productive rearrangements were above 56.7%, and segregating when the standard deviation between donors exceeded 5%. A statistical classification framework was built to diagnose cytomegalovirus status from the catalog of TCR beta chain sequences. A later analysis assigned V and J genes by comparing TCR nucleotide sequences with IMGT/GENE-DB human TR gene sequences. Using the TCRdist pipeline, a later analysis assigned CDR3 sequences along with most-parsimonious VDJ recombination scenarios. In a later analysis, every TCR beta chain was defined by the combination of its CDR3 amino acid sequence and its V-gene family, and reads without a unique V-gene family were dropped. In a later analysis, 550 to 650 highly shared, low-generation-probability nucleotide sequences were removed to address suspected cross-contamination and a sequencing artifact. For each public chain, a later analysis derived a clonal expansion index from normalized ranks of inferred template counts within each repertoire. Generation probabilities in a later analysis came from a VDJ recombination model fitted to out-of-frame rearrangements, and those results were checked against IGoR. Hypergeometric tests were used in a later analysis to score TCR-TCR, TCR-HLA and TCR-CMV co-occurrence, with a repertoire-size bias correction applied to the TCR pairs. To estimate false discovery rates, a later analysis permuted the HLA or CMV assignments 20 times. A later analysis grouped co-occurring TCRs with DBSCAN, adding TCRdist sequence similarity when clustering within HLA-allele-positive subsets. Co-occurrence clustering excluded repertoires with fewer than 30,000 or more than 120,000 public chains, plus five with anomalous nucleotide sharing. The table comes from immuneACCESS by way of TCRdb, which keeps in-frame sequences with V and J called. Part of the clones is missing from these tables; in studies checked, under half for an unresolved V gene and the rest for unknown reasons. Clonal size and the V and J genes are those of that table, whereas D and trimming came from the DNA. A total of under 200,000 clones appear in this sample, 70% to 80% of them only once. Under 3% of the sample belongs to the ten largest clones.

The cohort consisted of 666 healthy bone marrow donors. Cohort members were all nominally healthy when sampled, although unrecorded immune exposures were likely present. The donor tested CMV seronegative and was one of the 352 seronegative cohort members. A peripheral blood sample was provided by each donor, and peripheral blood mononuclear cells were used for TCR beta sequencing. Genomic DNA was extracted from the blood cell samples with the Qiagen DNeasy Blood Extraction Kit. This receptor was taken from a woman aged 50 to 65 in good health and CMV-seronegative. Material: PBMCs.

The nucleotide sequence reads as follows: TGTGCCAGTAGTGGGAGCTCCAAAAACATTCAGTACTTC. The resulting protein is CASSGSSKNIQYF. The chain uses TRBV19 and TRBJ2-4, with TRBD2 perhaps the D gene, on 5 matching bases. The CDR3 covers 13 residues, taking in both the cysteine and the phenylalanine. Just CDR3 DNA is preserved here, 39 bases in frame from base 1. V gives up 5 bases and J gives up 2 bases, and the segment between their germline ends measures 7 bases. CDR1 LNHDA and CDR2 SQIVND were looked up in the germline V gene (reference sequence). This CDR3, with the reference TRBV19 and TRBJ2-4 proteins standing in past its ends, gives the full variable domain DGGITQSPKYLFRKEGQNVTLSCEQNLNHDAMYWYRQDPGQGLRLIYYSQIVNDFQKGDIAEGYSVSREKKESFPLTVTSAQKNPTAFYLCASSGSSKNIQYFGAGTRLSVL.